A single sample gave rise to the 13 T cell receptor beta chains below, sequenced in a study of cytomegalovirus exposure and HLA in healthy donors. The primer mix had 60 Vbeta and 13 Jbeta primers. Profiling relied on immunoSEQ multiplex PCR, and the TCRdb table lists in-frame clones only, not all of them. The sample records some 100,000 clones, about 80% being singletons. The sequenced sample consisted of PBMCs. These receptor sequences come from a woman aged 40 to 55 in good health and CMV-seropositive.

The gene calls are TRBV10-2 and TRBJ2-7; D gene unclear. The CDR3 contains 13 residues. CDR1 is WSHSY and CDR2 is SAAADI in the germline V gene. The V and J ends lost 6 bases and 1 base respectively, with 10 bases between them. CDR3 loop: CASRADASYEQYF. The CDR3 nucleotides are TGCGCCAGCAGGGCAGATGCATCCTACGAGCAGTACTTC.

This chain joins TRBV12-5 and TRBJ1-5; no clear D. V lost 3 bases, J lost 0 bases, and 3 bases lay in between. CDR3 length equals 13 residues. Germline V lookup: CDR1 LGHNT, CDR2 FRNRAP. The CDR3 spells CASGLYSNQPQHF. The CDR3 DNA reads TGTGCTAGTGGTTTATATAGCAATCAGCCCCAGCATTTT. The full variable domain, with the rest looked up from reference TRBV12-5 and TRBJ1-5, is DARVTQTPRHKVTEMGQEVTMRCQPILGHNTVFWYRQTMMQGLELLAYFRNRAPLDDSGMPKDRFSAEMPDATLATLKIQPSEPRDSAVYFCASGLYSNQPQHFGDGTRLSIL.

This clone was seen a handful of times. The same CDR3 can be traced to other DNA sequences in this sample. This rearrangement joins TRBV5-1 to TRBJ1-3; TRBD1 matches 9 bases. The length of the CDR3 is 15 residues. With V trimmed by 4 bases and J by 1 base, 3 bases remained unmatched. Germline CDR1 reads SGHRS; CDR2 reads YFSETQ. Written as DNA, the CDR3 is TGCGCCAGCAGCCCCGGACAGGGGTCTGGAAACACCATATATTTT. Amino acids: CASSPGQGSGNTIYF.

This clone was detected a few times. This chain links TRBV6-5 with TRBJ1-1, with 8 nucleotides matching TRBD1. Per the germline V gene, CDR1 is MNHEY and CDR2 is SVGAGI. V lost 5 bases and J lost 1; bases outside the gene matches: 3. The CDR3 has 14 residues. DNA of the CDR3: TGTGCCAGCAGTAAGGGGACAGGGAACACTGAAGCTTTCTTT. This sequence encodes CASSKGTGNTEAFF.

The chain couples TRBV11-3 to TRBJ2-7; TRBD2 might be the D (6 bases). V lost 1 base to trimming and J lost 6 bases, with 10 bases between them. Germline CDR1 and CDR2: SGHNT and YENEEA. This CDR3 region has 13 residues. For the CDR3, the DNA is TGTGCCAGCAGCTTAGCCCCGGGAGCCGAGCAGTACTTC. Its translation is CASSLAPGAEQYF.

The chain is built from TRBV6-1 and TRBJ2-7, with 9 bases lining up with TRBD2. V was clipped by 0 bases and J by 2 bases; unmatched bases: 5. The CDR3 is 16 residues long. Germline V gives CDR1 MNHNS, CDR2 SASEGT. The CDR3 protein is CASSEAGGGGAYEQYF. The CDR3, as DNA: TGTGCCAGCAGTGAAGCGGGGGGCGGGGGGGCCTACGAGCAGTACTTC.

The chain recombines TRBV7-9 with TRBJ2-7, with D unresolved. In germline, CDR1 is SEHNR, CDR2 FQNEAQ (reference sequence). The CDR3 runs 13 residues. V shed 1 base and J shed 3 bases, with 7 bases lying between them. For the CDR3, the DNA is TGTGCCAGCAGCTTAGGGAGTCACTACGAGCAGTACTTC. Translation gives CASSLGSHYEQYF. Using reference TRBV7-9 and TRBJ2-7 for the parts outside the CDR3, the full variable domain is DTGVSQNPRHKITKRGQNVTFRCDPISEHNRLYWYRQTLGQGPEFLTYFQNEAQLEKSRLLSDRFSAERPKGSFSTLEIQRTEQGDSAMYLCASSLGSHYEQYFGPGTRLTVT.

V is TRBV30 and J is TRBJ2-7, with TRBD2 as a possible D gene (6 bases). The CDR3 totals 14 residues. CDR1 GTSNPN and CDR2 SVGIG come from the germline V gene (reference sequence). Trimming took off 2 bases at V and 6 bases at J, with 17 bases between the two ends. The CDR3 DNA follows: TGTGCCTGGAGTCAGTTGGGACTGAGGGGCGAGCAGTACTTC. Translated, it gives CAWSQLGLRGEQYF.

The chain carries TRBV2 and TRBJ1-1; D is uncertain. This CDR3 spans 13 amino acids. Germline V gene data show CDR1 as SNHLY and CDR2 as FYNNEI. V was pared by 7 bases and J by 0 bases, with 9 bases between. In DNA form, the CDR3 reads TGTGCCAGCAAGAGGGTTCTGAACACTGAAGCTTTCTTT. Translated: CASKRVLNTEAFF.

V is TRBV30 and J is TRBJ2-5, with D maybe TRBD1 (6 bases). Trimming took off 2 bases at V and 1 base at J, with 17 bases between the two ends. The CDR3 consists of 16 residues. The V gene's germline CDR1 is GTSNPN and CDR2 SVGIG (reference sequence). The DNA for the CDR3 is TGTGCCTGGAGTCCAGGGGTAAGAAGTACCCAAGAGACCCAGTACTTC. This gives the protein CAWSPGVRSTQETQYF.

This chain connects TRBV29-1 to TRBJ2-1, with D possibly matching TRBD1 (6 bases). The ends were cut back, 6 bases at V and 0 bases at J, with 12 bases in the middle. CDR3 size: 14 residues. Germline CDR1 is SQVTM and CDR2 is ANQGSEA. Here the CDR3 DNA reads TGCAGCGTACCAGGGGACGGCTCCTACAATGAGCAGTTCTTC. Its protein is CSVPGDGSYNEQFF.

CDR3 DNA sequence: TGTGCCAGCACCAACTCCTACGAGCAGTACTTC. This encodes CASTNSYEQYF. The rearrangement uses TRBV7-9 and TRBJ2-7; D gene unclear. Looked up from germline, CDR1 is SEHNR and CDR2 is FQNEAQ (reference sequence). The CDR3 sequence is 11 residues long. Trimming removed 7 bases from V and 0 bases from J, with 4 bases in between. The full variable domain, rest sourced from reference TRBV7-9 and TRBJ2-7, is DTGVSQNPRHKITKRGQNVTFRCDPISEHNRLYWYRQTLGQGPEFLTYFQNEAQLEKSRLLSDRFSAERPKGSFSTLEIQRTEQGDSAMYLCASTNSYEQYFGPGTRLTVT.

The V call is TRBV28, the J call TRBJ2-1; TRBD1 matches 12 bases. CDR1 is MDHEN, CDR2 SYDVKM, per germline. J lost 7 bases, V lost 6 bases, and 4 bases had no gene match. This CDR3 comprises 14 residues. The CDR3 spells CASRGTGGSNEQFF. The CDR3 DNA sequence: TGTGCCAGCAGGGGGACAGGGGGCTCTAATGAGCAGTTCTTC. The full variable domain, rest sourced from reference TRBV28 and TRBJ2-1, is DVKVTQSSRYLVKRTGEKVFLECVQDMDHENMFWYRQDPGLGLRLIYFSYDVKMKEKGDIPEGYSVSREKKERFSLILESASTNQTSMYLCASRGTGGSNEQFFGPGTRLTVL.